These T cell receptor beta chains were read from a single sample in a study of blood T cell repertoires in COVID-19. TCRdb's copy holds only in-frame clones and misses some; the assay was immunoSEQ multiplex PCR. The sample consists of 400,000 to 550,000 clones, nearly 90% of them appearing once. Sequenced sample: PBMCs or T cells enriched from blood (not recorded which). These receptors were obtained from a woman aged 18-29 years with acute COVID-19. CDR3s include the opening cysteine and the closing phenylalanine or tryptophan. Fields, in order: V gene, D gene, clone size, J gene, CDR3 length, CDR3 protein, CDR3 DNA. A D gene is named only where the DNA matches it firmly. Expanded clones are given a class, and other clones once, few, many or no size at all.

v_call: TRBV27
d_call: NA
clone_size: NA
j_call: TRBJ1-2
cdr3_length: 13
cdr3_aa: CASSFRGALGGTF
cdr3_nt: TGTGCCAGCAGTTTTCGGGGGGCCCTTGGCGGAACCTTC

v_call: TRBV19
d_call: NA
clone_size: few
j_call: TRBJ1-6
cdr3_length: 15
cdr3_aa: CASSSRALYNSPLHF
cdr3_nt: TGTGCCAGTAGTTCGCGGGCCCTCTATAATTCACCCCTCCACTTT

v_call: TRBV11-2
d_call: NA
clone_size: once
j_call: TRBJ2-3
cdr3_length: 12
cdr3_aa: CASSPTSDTQYF
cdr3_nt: TGTGCCAGCAGCCCTACCTCTGATACGCAGTATTTT

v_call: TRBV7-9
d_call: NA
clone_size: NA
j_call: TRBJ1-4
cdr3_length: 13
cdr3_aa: CASSLASGEKLFF
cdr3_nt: TGTGCCAGCAGCTTAGCGTCAGGGGAAAAACTGTTTTTT

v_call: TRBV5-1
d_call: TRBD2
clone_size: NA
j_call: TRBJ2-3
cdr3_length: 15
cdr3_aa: CASSFNAGGGDTQYF
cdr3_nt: TGCGCCAGCAGCTTTAATGCGGGAGGTGGAGATACGCAGTATTTT

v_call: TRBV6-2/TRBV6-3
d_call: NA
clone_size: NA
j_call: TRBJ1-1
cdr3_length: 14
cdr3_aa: CASSYNAGVGEAFF
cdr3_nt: TGTGCCAGCAGTTACAACGCAGGAGTCGGGGAGGCTTTCTTT

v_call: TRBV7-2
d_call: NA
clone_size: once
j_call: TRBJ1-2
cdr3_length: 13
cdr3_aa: CASSLGGAGGYTF
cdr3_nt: TGTGCCAGCAGCTTGGGAGGGGCCGGTGGCTACACCTTC

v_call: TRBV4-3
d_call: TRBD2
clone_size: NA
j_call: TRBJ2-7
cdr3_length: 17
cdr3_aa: CASSQELAGVLGTEQYF
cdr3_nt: TGCGCCAGCAGCCAAGAACTAGCGGGAGTTTTGGGTACCGAGCAGTACTTC

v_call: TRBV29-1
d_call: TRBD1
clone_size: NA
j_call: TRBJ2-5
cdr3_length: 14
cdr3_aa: CSVGFHRGQETQYF
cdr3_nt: TGCAGCGTTGGGTTCCACAGGGGCCAAGAGACCCAGTACTTC

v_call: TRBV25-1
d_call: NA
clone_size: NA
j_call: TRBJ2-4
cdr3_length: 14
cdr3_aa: CAASGGWGKNIQYF
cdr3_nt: TGTGCCGCGTCGGGGGGCTGGGGCAAAAACATTCAGTACTTC

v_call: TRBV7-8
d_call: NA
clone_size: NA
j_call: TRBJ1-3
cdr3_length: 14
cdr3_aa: CASSIRDSGNTIYF
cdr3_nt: TGTGCCAGCAGCATCCGGGACTCTGGAAACACCATATATTTT

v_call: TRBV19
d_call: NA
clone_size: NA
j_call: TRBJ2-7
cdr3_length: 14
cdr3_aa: CASSIERGSYEQYF
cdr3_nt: TGTGCCAGTAGTATAGAAAGGGGATCTTACGAGCAGTACTTC

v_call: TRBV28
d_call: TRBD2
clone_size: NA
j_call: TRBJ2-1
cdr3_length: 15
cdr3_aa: CASTGLAGGYNEQFF
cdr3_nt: TGTGCCAGCACCGGACTAGCCGGGGGATACAATGAGCAGTTCTTC

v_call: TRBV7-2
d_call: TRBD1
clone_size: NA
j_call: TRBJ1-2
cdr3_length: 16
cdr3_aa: CASSLEGQGKIGGYTF
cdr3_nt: TGTGCCAGCAGCTTGGAGGGACAGGGGAAAATTGGTGGCTACACCTTC

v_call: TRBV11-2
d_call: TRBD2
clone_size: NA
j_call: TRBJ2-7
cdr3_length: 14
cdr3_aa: CASSSRLAGNEQYF
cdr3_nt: TGTGCCAGCAGCTCTAGACTAGCGGGGAACGAGCAGTACTTC

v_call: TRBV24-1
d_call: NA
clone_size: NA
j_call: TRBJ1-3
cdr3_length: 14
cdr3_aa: CATSDTGNGNTIYF
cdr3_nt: TGTGCCACCAGTGATACAGGGAACGGAAACACCATATATTTT

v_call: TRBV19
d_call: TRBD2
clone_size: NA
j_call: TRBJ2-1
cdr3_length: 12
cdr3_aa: CASSFLAGEQFF
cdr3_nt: TGTGCCAGTAGTTTTCTAGCGGGTGAGCAGTTCTTC

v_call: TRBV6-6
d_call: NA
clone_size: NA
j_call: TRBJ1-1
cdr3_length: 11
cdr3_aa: CASSFRVQAFF
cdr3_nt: TGTGCCAGCAGTTTCAGGGTTCAAGCTTTCTTT

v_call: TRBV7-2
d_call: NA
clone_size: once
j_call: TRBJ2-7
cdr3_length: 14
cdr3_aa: CASSLSRELGEQYF
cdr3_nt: TGTGCCAGCAGCTTATCACGGGAGTTGGGCGAGCAGTACTTC

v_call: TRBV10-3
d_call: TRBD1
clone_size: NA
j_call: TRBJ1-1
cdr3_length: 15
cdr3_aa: CAIGESAGGITEAFF
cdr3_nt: TGTGCCATCGGTGAGTCCGCAGGGGGAATAACTGAAGCTTTCTTT

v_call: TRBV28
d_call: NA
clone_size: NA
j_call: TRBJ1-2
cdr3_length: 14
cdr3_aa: CASSFLEVNYGYTF
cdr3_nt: TGTGCCAGCAGTTTCTTGGAGGTGAACTATGGCTACACCTTC

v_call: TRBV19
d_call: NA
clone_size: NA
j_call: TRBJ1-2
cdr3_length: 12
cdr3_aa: CASRLGDFGYTF
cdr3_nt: TGTGCCAGTAGACTCGGGGACTTTGGTTACACCTTC

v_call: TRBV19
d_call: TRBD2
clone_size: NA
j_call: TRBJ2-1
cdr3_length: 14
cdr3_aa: CASSSSSGRDEQFF
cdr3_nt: TGTGCCAGTAGTTCCTCTAGCGGGAGGGATGAGCAGTTCTTC

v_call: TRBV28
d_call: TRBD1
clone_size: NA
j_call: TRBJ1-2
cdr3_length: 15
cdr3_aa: CASSLTGAITYGYTF
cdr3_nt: TGTGCCAGCAGTTTAACAGGGGCCATAACCTATGGCTACACCTTC

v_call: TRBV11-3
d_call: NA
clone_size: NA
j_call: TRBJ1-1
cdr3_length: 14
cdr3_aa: CASSDSRVSREAFF
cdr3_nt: TGTGCCAGCAGCGACTCTCGGGTTAGCCGAGAAGCTTTCTTT

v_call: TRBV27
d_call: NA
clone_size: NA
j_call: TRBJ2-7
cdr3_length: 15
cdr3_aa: CASSGEGQPLYEQYF
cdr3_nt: TGTGCCAGCAGTGGAGAGGGACAACCACTCTACGAGCAGTACTTC

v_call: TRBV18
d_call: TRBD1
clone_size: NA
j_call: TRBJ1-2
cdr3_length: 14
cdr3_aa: CASSPEQGNYGYTF
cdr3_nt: TGTGCCAGCTCACCCGAACAGGGGAACTATGGCTACACCTTC